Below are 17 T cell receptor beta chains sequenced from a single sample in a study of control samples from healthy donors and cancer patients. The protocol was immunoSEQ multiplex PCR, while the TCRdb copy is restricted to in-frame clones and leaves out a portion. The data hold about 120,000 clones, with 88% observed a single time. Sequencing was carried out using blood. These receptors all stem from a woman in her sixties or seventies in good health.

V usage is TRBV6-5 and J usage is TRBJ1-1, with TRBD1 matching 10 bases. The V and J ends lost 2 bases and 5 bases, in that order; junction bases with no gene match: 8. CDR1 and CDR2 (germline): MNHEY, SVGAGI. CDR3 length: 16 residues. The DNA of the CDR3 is TGTGCCAGCAGTTACACCCCGGGACAGGGGTTTACTGAAGCTTTCTTT. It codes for CASSYTPGQGFTEAFF.

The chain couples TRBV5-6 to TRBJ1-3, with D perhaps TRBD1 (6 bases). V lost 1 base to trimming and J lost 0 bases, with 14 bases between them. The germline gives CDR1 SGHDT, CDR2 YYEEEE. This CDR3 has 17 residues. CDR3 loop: CASSLWGTQSSGNTIYF. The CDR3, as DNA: TGTGCCAGCAGCTTGTGGGGGACACAGAGCTCTGGAAACACCATATATTTT.

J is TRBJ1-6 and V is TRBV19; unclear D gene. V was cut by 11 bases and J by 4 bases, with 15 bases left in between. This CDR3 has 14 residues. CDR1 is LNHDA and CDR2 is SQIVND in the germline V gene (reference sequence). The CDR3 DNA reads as TGTGCCTCCCGGGGAGCCGGATATAATTCACCCCTCCACTTT. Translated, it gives CASRGAGYNSPLHF. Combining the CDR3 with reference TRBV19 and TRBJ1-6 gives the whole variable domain DGGITQSPKYLFRKEGQNVTLSCEQNLNHDAMYWYRQDPGQGLRLIYYSQIVNDFQKGDIAEGYSVSREKKESFPLTVTSAQKNPTAFYLCASRGAGYNSPLHFGNGTRLTVT.

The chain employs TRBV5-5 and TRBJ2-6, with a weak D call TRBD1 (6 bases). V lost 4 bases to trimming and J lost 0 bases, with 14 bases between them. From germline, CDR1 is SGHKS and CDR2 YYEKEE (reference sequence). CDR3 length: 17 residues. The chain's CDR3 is CASSPQGTRSGANVLTF. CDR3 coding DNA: TGTGCCAGCAGCCCCCAGGGGACCCGCTCTGGGGCCAACGTCCTGACTTTC.

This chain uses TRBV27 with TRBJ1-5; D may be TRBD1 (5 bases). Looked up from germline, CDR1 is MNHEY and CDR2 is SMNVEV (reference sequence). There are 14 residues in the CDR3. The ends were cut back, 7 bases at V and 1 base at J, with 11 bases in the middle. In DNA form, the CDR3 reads TGTGCCAGCAAGGACATGGAGAGCAATCAGCCCCAGCATTTT. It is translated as CASKDMESNQPQHF.

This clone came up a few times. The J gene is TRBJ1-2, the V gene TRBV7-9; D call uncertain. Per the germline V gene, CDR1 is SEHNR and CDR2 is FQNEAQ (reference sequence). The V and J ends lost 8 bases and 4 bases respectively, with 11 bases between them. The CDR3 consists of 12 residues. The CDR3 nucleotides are TGTGCCAGCTGGGCGGGGAGCTATGGCTACACCTTC. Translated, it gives CASWAGSYGYTF.

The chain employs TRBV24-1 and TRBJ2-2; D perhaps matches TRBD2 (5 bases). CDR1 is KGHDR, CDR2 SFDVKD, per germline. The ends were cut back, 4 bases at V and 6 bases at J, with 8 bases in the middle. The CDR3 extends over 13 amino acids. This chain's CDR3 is CATSDGVPGELFF. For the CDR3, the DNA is TGTGCCACCAGTGACGGGGTTCCCGGGGAGCTGTTTTTT.

The CDR3 here is CASSLAGGLDEQYF. The CDR3 DNA sequence: TGTGCCAGCAGCTTAGCGGGAGGGTTGGACGAGCAGTACTTC. The rearrangement links TRBV7-9 to TRBJ2-7, with 7 bases matching TRBD2. J lost 5 bases, V lost 0 bases, and 4 bases had no gene match. Germline CDR1 reads SEHNR; CDR2 reads FQNEAQ (reference sequence). The CDR3 has 14 residues.

The CDR3 protein is CASSVDRGPGYGYTF. CDR3 DNA sequence: TGTGCCAGCAGTGTCGACAGGGGGCCGGGCTATGGCTACACCTTC. The chain couples TRBV27 to TRBJ1-2; 10 positions agree with TRBD1. V was clipped by 5 bases and J by 4 bases; unmatched bases: 7. Germline CDR1 reads MNHEY; CDR2 reads SMNVEV (reference sequence). The CDR3 length is 15 residues.

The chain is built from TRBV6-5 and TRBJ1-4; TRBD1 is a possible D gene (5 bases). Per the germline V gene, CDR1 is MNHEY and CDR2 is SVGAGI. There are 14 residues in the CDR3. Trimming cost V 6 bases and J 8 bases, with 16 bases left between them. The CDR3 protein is CASRGWGSDEKLFF. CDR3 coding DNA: TGTGCCAGCAGGGGTTGGGGCTCCGACGAAAAACTGTTTTTT.

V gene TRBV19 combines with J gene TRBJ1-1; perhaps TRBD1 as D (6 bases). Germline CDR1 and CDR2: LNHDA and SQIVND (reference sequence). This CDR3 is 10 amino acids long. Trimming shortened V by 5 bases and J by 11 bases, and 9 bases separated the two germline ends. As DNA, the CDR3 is TGTGCCAGTAGTTCGAGGGGGGCTTTCTTT. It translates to CASSSRGAFF.

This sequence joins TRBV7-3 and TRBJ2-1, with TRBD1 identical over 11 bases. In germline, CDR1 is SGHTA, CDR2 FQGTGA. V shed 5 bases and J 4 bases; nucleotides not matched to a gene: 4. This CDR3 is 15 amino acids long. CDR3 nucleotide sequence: TGTGCCAGCAGCCACGGACAGGGGGCGTACAATGAGCAGTTCTTC. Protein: CASSHGQGAYNEQFF.

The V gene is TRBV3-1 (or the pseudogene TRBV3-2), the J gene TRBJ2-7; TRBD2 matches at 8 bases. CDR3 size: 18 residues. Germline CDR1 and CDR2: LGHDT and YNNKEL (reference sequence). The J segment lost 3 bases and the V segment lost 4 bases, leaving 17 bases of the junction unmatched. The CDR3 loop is CASSLASGAGGLYYEQYF. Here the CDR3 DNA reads TGTGCCAGCAGCCTCGCTTCTGGGGCGGGGGGCCTGTACTACGAGCAGTACTTC.

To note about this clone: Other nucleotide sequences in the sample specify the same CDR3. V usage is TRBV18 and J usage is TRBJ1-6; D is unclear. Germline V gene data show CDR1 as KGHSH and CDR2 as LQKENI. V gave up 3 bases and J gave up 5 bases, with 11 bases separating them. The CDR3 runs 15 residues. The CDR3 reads CASSPGRADNSPLHF. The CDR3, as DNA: TGTGCCAGCTCACCTGGACGGGCAGATAATTCACCCCTCCACTTT.

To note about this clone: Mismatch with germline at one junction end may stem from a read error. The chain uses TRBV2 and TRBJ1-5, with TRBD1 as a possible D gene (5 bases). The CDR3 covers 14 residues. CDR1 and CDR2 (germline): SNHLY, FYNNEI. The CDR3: CASREDSSNQPQHF. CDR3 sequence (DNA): TGTGCCAGCAGAGAAGACAGTAGCAATCAGCCCCAGCATTTT.

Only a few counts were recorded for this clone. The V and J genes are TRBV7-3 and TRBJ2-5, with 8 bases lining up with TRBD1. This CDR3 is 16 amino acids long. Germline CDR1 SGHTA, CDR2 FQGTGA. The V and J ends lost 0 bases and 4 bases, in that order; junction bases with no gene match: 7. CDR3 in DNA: TGTGCCAGCAGCTTAACAGGGACAGGTGGTGGAGAGACCCAGTACTTC. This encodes CASSLTGTGGGETQYF.

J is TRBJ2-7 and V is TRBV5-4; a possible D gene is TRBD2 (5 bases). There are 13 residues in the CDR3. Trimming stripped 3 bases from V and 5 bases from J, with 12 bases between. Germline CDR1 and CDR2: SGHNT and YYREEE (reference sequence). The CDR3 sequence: CASSSGESDEQYF. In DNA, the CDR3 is TGTGCCAGCAGCTCTGGGGAGTCGGACGAGCAGTACTTC.